Below are 3 T cell receptor beta chains sequenced from a single sample in a study of T cell changes during pregnancy in multiple sclerosis. TCRdb's copy holds only in-frame clones and misses some; the assay was immunoSEQ multiplex PCR. Of 30,000 to 45,000 clones in the sample, around 92% were seen once. The source was CD8+ T cells from peripheral blood mononuclear cells, collected in the second trimester of pregnancy. Receptors originate from a female donor with multiple sclerosis, enrolled in a pregnancy study.

Turning to this clone: At one end the junction does not follow the germline gene, possibly because of a read error. The chain uses TRBV30 and TRBJ1-1; the D gene is possibly TRBD1 (5 bases). There are 15 residues in the CDR3. Germline-derived CDR1 and CDR2 are GTSNPN and SVGIG (reference sequence). In nucleotides, the CDR3 is TGTGCCTGGAGAACACGGCCAACAGAGGACACCGAAGCTTTCTTT. Translating it yields CAWRTRPTEDTEAFF.

In the case of this clone: The same CDR3 is also encoded by other DNA sequences in this sample. The chain employs TRBV27 and TRBJ1-5, with D possibly matching TRBD1 (6 bases). Trimming removed 2 bases at V and 3 bases at J, with 8 bases between. This CDR3 spans 14 amino acids. Germline-derived CDR1 and CDR2 are MNHEY and SMNVEV (reference sequence). The CDR3 DNA sequence: TGTGCCAGCAGTTTAAACAGGGCCAATCAGCCCCAGCATTTT. Translating gives CASSLNRANQPQHF.

The gene calls are TRBV12-5 and TRBJ1-1, with D unclear. V shed 3 bases and J shed 1 base, with 15 bases lying between them. Per the germline V gene, CDR1 is LGHNT and CDR2 is FRNRAP. The CDR3 is 16 residues long. CDR3 region: CASGFMLSRPNTEAFF. The DNA of the CDR3 is TGTGCTAGTGGTTTTATGTTGTCCAGGCCGAACACTGAAGCTTTCTTT.